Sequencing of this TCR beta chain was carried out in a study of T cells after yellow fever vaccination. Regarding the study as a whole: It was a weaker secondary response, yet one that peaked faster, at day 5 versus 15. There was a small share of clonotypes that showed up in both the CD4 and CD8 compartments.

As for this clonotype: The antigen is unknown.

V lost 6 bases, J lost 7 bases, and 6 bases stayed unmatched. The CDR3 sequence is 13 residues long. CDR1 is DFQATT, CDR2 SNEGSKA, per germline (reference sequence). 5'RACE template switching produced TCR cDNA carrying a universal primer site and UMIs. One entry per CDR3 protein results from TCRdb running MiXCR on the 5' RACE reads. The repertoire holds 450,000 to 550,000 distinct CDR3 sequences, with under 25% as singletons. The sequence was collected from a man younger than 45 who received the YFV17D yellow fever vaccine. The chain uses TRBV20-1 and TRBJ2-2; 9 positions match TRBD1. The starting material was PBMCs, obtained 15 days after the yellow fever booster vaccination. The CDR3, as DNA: TGCAGTGCAACGACAGGGGGGCACGGGGAGCTGTTTTTT. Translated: CSATTGGHGELFF.